This T cell receptor beta chain is from a study of blood T cells in healthy people across ages. A second PCR of 7 to 11 cycles used a sample-barcoded 5' primer and a J-beta primer mix. Researchers report that a template-switch adaptor with 12 random nucleotides tagged each cDNA molecule. TCRdb itself ran the 5' RACE reads through MiXCR, one entry per CDR3 protein. The sample lists around 1,000,000 distinct CDR3 sequences, roughly two fifths occurring once. As concerns this clonotype: No antigen is known for it.

Findings and limits, study-wide: Researchers deemed the diversity estimates from one million T cells underestimates. Donors of long life had a larger count of naive CD4+ cells and greater diversity than aged donors.

This TCR came from a man younger than 35 in good health. Sequenced: blood.

The CDR3 loop is CASSSSFQIYNEQFF. The CDR3 region has the DNA TGTGCCAGCAGCTCCTCCTTCCAGATATACAATGAGCAGTTCTTC. This chain joins TRBV9 and TRBJ2-1; no reliable D call. CDR1 and CDR2 (germline): SGDLS, YYNGEE. The CDR3 totals 15 residues. V was cut by 4 bases and J by 4 bases, with 15 bases left in between.